The clone carrying this TCR beta chain was seen a few times. The antigen is undetermined. Unique molecular identifiers were used to barcode this TCRbeta library. TCRdb re-called the PCR reads with MiXCR, one entry per CDR3 protein. The data show approximately 45,000 distinct CDR3 sequences, around 56% seen once. This sample stems from a study of T-cell reconstitution after alpha-beta-depleted transplantation in children. Germline CDR1 SEHNR, CDR2 FQNEAQ (reference sequence). This CDR3 spans 12 amino acids. V was cut by 3 bases and J by 3 bases, with 6 bases left in between. The study's findings and limits: Some patients owed their high day-60 TCRbeta diversity to surviving recipient T cells and thymic progenitors. About two months after transplant, alpha-beta T cells reportedly came from several hundred expanded graft clones. One year after transplant, T-cell counts and diversity came mostly from newly produced T cells.

The rearrangement joins TRBV7-9 to TRBJ2-7; D is undetermined. Sequencing was performed on peripheral blood, taken before TCRalphabeta/CD19-depleted stem cell transplant. This TCR derives from a boy less than two years old with SCID, due to receive a stem cell transplant. CDR3 sequence (DNA): TGTGCCAGCAGCTTGAATCTCTACGAGCAGTACTTC. It is translated as CASSLNLYEQYF. The variable domain in full, with the rest retrieved from reference TRBV7-9 and TRBJ2-7, is DTGVSQNPRHKITKRGQNVTFRCDPISEHNRLYWYRQTLGQGPEFLTYFQNEAQLEKSRLLSDRFSAERPKGSFSTLEIQRTEQGDSAMYLCASSLNLYEQYFGPGTRLTVT.